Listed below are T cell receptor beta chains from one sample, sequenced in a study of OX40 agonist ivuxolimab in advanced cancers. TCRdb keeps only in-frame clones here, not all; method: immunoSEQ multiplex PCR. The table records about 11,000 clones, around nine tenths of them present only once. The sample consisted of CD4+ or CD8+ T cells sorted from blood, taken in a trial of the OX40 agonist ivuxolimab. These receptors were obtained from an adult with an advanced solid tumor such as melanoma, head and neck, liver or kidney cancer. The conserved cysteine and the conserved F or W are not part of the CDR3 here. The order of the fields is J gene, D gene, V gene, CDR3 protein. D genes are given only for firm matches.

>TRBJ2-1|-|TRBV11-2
ASRIRNNEQF
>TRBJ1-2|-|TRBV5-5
ASSLEGDLYGYT
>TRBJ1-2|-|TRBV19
ASVSDGGLVSDGYT
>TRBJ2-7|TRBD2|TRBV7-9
ASSLRASGQEPYEQY
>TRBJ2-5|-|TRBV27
ASSWDSQETQY
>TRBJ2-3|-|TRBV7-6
ASSHLAGTDTQY
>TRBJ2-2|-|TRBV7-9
ASTGDWVRAGELF
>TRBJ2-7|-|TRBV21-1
ASSKRIRGAGPYEQY
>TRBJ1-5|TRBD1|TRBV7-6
ASSIQGAGQPQH
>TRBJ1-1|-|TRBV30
AWSTTVNTEAF
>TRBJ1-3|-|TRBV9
ASSVGVELGNTIY
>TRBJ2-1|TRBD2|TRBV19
ASSIDSGLAGTYNEQF
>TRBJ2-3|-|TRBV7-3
ASSLTISAADTQY
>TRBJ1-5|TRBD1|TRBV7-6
ASSLGGRQGGQPQH
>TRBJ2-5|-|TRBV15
ATSRDSETLNEQY
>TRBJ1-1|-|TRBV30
AWSVGGNTEAF
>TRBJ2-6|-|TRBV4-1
ASTANDGSGANVLT
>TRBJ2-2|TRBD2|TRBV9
ASRSSSGGFNTGELF
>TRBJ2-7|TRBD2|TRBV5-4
ASSFGSGGEQY
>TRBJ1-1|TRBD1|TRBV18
ASSPNRGRVGDTEAF
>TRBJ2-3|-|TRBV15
ATSRDRQPTDTQY
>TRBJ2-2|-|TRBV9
ASSPDSWASTGELF
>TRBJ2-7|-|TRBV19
ASSAGDSYEQY
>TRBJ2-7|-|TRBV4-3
ASSQDGVYEQY
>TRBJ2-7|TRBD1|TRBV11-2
ASSLVTGGDEQY
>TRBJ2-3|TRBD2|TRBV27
ASSSLWSSGISHTQY
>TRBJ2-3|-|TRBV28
ASSSTGIDTQY
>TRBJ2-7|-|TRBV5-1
ASSLRDKTYEQY
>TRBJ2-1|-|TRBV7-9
ASSLPDGANEQF
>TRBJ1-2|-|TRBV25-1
ASMGNGYT
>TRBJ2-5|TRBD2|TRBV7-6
ASSPGTSGRRETQY
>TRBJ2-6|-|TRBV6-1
ASSEGGSGANVLT
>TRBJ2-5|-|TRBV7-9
ASSWEDQETQY
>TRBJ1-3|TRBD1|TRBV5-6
ASSQDREAFSGNTIY
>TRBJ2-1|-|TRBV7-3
ASSLSLYNEQF
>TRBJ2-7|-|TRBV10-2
ASSDGGTTFSYEQY
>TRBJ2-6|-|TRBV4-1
ASSQDESPGANVLT
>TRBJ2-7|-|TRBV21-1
ASSGRDRSYEQY
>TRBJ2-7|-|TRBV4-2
ASSYRQYSYEQY
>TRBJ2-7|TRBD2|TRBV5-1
ASSLSSGNDEQY
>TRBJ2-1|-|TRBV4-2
ASSQGGMQQGSGNEQF
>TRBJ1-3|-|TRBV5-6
ASSGSGNTIY
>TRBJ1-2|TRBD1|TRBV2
ASRAGTGLDYGYT
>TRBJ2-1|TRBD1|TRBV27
ASRRQGYNEQF
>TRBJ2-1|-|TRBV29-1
SVEGGIYNEQF
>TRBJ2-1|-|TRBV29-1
SVGQDYNEQF
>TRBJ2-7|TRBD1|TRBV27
ASSDRESSYEQY
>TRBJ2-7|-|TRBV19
ASSIGGSSYEQY
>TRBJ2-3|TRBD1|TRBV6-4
ASSEQGQDTQY
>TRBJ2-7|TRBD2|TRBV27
ASSSRDILRGLAGEKQY
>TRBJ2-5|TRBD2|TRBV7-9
ASSLTVTAGVYETQY
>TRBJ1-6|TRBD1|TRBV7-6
ASSLEQGASNSPLH
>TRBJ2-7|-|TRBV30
AWKDDGSYEQY
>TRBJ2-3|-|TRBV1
TSSLRHRAPIW
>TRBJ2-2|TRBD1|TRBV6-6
ASSYSRQGAGELF
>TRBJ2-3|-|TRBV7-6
ASSPMVRGLEGFDTQY
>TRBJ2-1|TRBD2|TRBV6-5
ASSYYAGGFYNEQF
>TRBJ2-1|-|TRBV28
ASSSLDWKNEQF
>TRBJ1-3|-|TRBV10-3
AISEMTGSKNTIY